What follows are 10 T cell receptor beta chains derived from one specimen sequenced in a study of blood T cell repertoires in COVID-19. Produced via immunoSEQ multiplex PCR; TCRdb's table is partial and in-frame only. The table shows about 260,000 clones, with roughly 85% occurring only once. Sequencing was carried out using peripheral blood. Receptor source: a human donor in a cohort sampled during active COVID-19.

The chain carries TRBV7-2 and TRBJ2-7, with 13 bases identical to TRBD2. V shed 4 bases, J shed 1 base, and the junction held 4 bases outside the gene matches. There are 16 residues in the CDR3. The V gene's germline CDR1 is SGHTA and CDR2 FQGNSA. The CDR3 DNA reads TGTGCCAGCAGCTCTACTAGCGGGAGGGGATCCTACGAGCAGTACTTC. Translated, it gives CASSSTSGRGSYEQYF.

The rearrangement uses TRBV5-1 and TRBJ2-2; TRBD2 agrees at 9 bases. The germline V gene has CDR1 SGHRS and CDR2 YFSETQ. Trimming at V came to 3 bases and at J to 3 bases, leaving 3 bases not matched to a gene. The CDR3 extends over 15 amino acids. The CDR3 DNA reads TGCGCCAGCAGCTCAACTAGCGGGCACACCGGGGAGCTGTTTTTT. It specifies CASSSTSGHTGELFF.

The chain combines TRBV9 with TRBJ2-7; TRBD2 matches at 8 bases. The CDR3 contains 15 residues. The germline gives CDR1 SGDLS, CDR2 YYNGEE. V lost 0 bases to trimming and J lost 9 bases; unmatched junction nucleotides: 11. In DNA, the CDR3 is TGTGCCAGCAGCGTAGGGGGAGCGGGGGCGGCAGGGCAGTACTTC. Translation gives CASSVGGAGAAGQYF.

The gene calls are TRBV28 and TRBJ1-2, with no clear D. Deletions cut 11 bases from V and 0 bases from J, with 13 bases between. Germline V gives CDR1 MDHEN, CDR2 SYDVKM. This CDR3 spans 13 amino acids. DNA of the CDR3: TGTGCCGCGTTGAGCACTACTAACTATGGCTACACCTTC. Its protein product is CAALSTTNYGYTF.

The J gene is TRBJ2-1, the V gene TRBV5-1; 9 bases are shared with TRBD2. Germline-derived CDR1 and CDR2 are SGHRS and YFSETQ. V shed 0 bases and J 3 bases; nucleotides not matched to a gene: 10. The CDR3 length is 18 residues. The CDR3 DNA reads TGCGCCAGCAGCTTGGGGCTCTTAGCGGGAGTAGTCTACAATGAGCAGTTCTTC. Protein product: CASSLGLLAGVVYNEQFF.

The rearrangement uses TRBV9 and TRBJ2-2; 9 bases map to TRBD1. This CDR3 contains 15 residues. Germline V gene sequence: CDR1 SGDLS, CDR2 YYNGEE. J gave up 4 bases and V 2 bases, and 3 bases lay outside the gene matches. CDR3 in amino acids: CASSVGTGTTGELFF. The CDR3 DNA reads TGTGCCAGCAGCGTGGGGACAGGGACCACCGGGGAGCTGTTTTTT.

CDR3 sequence (DNA): TGTGCCAGCAGCGGATCTAGCGGGAGGGCGTCAGATACGCAGTATTTT. It codes for CASSGSSGRASDTQYF. The chain joins TRBV9 to TRBJ2-3, with 12 nucleotides matching TRBD2. The CDR3 is made up of 16 amino acids. Germline CDR1 reads SGDLS; CDR2 reads YYNGEE. V was pared by 3 bases and J by 4 bases, with 6 bases of the junction left unmatched.

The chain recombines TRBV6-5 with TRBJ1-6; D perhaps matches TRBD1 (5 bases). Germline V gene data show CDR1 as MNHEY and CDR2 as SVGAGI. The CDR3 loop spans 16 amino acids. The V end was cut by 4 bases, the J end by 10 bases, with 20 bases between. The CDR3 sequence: CASSWGLGTARSPLHF. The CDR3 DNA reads TGTGCCAGCAGTTGGGGCCTCGGAACGGCGCGGTCACCCCTCCACTTT.

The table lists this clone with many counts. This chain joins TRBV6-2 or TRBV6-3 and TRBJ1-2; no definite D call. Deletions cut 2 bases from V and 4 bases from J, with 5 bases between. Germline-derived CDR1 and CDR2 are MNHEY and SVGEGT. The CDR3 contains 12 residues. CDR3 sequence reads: CASSYLRYGYTF. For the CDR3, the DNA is TGTGCCAGCAGTTACCTCCGCTATGGCTACACCTTC.

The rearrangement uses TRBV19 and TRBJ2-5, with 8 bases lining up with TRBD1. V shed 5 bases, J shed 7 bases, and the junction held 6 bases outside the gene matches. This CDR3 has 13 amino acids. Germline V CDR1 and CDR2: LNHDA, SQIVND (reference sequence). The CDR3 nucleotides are TGTGCCAGTAGTGGACAGGGCTGGGGGACCCAGTACTTC. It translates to CASSGQGWGTQYF.